Included here is one T cell receptor (beta chain) sequence, with context. Antigen specificity is unknown. An immunoSEQ assay, version v3.0, was performed at survey level. A per-sample goal of roughly 40,000-50,000 T-cell genomes was targeted by sequencing. Clones were read by immunoSEQ multiplex PCR, and TCRdb kept only the in-frame ones, dropping some. The sample consists of roughly 30,000 clones, just under 90% of them appearing once. Inclusion required at least two post-ART and at least one pre-ART PBMC samples. United States facilities provided treatment to all participants with HIV. The data were taken from a study of long-term antiretroviral therapy in people with HIV. Study-wide results and caveats: ART adherence was not documented, and neither viral resistance nor therapy changes had any data.

This sequence was found in a man aged 50 to 60 with HIV. Sequencing was performed on unsorted PBMCs, taken 3.2 years before starting antiretroviral therapy.

The CDR3 DNA sequence: TGTGCCAGCAGCGCACGACAGGGTTCCGGGGAGCTGTTTTTT. Residues: CASSARQGSGELFF. The chain combines TRBV9 with TRBJ2-2; TRBD1 matches at 7 bases. The ends lost 3 bases at V and 6 bases at J; junction bases unmatched: 5. CDR1 and CDR2 (germline): SGDLS, YYNGEE. The CDR3 totals 14 residues.